The 23 T cell receptor beta chains reported below all come from one sample, sequenced in a study of blood T cell repertoires in COVID-19. Profiling relied on immunoSEQ multiplex PCR, and the TCRdb table lists in-frame clones only, not all of them. Seen here are over 95,000 clones, more than 80% observed once, and the top ten hold 4.6%. Sequencing used peripheral blood. The receptors come from a woman between 45 and 65 years old with acute or convalescent COVID-19.

The rearrangement uses TRBV29-1 and TRBJ1-5; D remains unclear. V was trimmed by 2 bases and J by 2 bases, leaving 10 bases between them. CDR1 and CDR2 from the germline V gene are SQVTM and ANQGSEA. This CDR3 is 14 amino acids long. CDR3 region: CSVELGGGNQPQHF. The CDR3 bases are TGCAGCGTTGAATTGGGTGGAGGCAATCAGCCCCAGCATTTT.

The chain links TRBV5-4 to TRBJ2-1, with TRBD2 identical over 14 bases. Germline trimming cut 4 bases from V and 9 bases from J; bases unmatched to any gene: 6. CDR1 is SGHNT, CDR2 YYREEE, per germline (reference sequence). The CDR3 contains 15 residues. The CDR3 coding sequence is TGTGCCAGCAGCCAGACTAGCGGGAGGGCCAGTGAGCAGTTCTTC. The encoded protein is CASSQTSGRASEQFF.

This sequence joins TRBV6-5 and TRBJ2-7, with TRBD1 identical over 9 bases. The CDR3 has 14 amino acids. The V gene's germline CDR1 is MNHEY and CDR2 SVGAGI. V was clipped by 5 bases and J by 4 bases; unmatched bases: 6. CDR3 sequence (DNA): TGTGCCAGCAGTAATGGACAGGGGAGGTACGAGCAGTACTTC. As protein: CASSNGQGRYEQYF.

For the CDR3, the DNA is TGTGCCAGCAGCTTGGGCGGGGGGGACACTAAAGAGACCCAGTACTTC. This gives the protein CASSLGGGDTKETQYF. This chain connects TRBV5-5 to TRBJ2-5; 9 positions agree with TRBD2. Germline V lookup: CDR1 SGHKS, CDR2 YYEKEE (reference sequence). The length of the CDR3 is 16 residues. After removal of 0 bases from V and 3 bases from J, the junction contained 6 bases not matched to a gene.

This clone came up once. The CDR3, as DNA: TGTGCCACCAGCAGGGGGACTAGCGGCTTTGGAGGGACCCAGTACTTC. Its protein product is CATSRGTSGFGGTQYF. V usage is TRBV15 and J usage is TRBJ2-5, with 11 bases identical to TRBD2. CDR1 is LNHNV, CDR2 YYDKDF, per germline (reference sequence). CDR3 size: 16 residues. V shed 3 bases, J shed 7 bases, and the junction held 10 bases outside the gene matches.

The chain has TRBV15 and TRBJ1-3, with D unclear. Germline CDR1 is LNHNV and CDR2 is YYDKDF (reference sequence). The V and J ends lost 0 bases and 3 bases respectively, with 15 bases between them. The CDR3 loop spans 17 amino acids. The CDR3 coding sequence is TGTGCCACCAGCAGAGATGGAGGTTTTTGGGGTGGAAACACCATATATTTT. Translated, it gives CATSRDGGFWGGNTIYF.

The chain carries TRBV19 and TRBJ1-5; possibly TRBD1 for D (6 bases). Deletions cut 6 bases from V and 2 bases from J, with 17 bases between. CDR3 length: 16 amino acids. Per the germline V gene, CDR1 is LNHDA and CDR2 is SQIVND (reference sequence). The CDR3 loop reads CASRWEEGVGNQPQHF. In DNA form, the CDR3 reads TGTGCCAGTAGGTGGGAAGAGGGGGTCGGCAATCAGCCCCAGCATTTT.

A word on this clone: Mismatch with germline at one junction end may stem from a read error. The CDR3 region is CASSLDLYSEQFF. CDR3 in DNA: TGTGCCAGCAGCTTGGATCTGTACAGTGAGCAGTTCTTC. The chain joins TRBV5-4 to TRBJ2-1; no definite D call. The CDR3 spans 13 residues. Per the germline V gene, CDR1 is SGHNT and CDR2 is YYREEE (reference sequence).

V gene TRBV28 combines with J gene TRBJ2-3; TRBD1 agrees at 8 bases. The junction had 8 bases not matched to a gene; V was cut back by 10 bases and J by 2 bases. Germline CDR1 is MDHEN and CDR2 is SYDVKM. The CDR3 is made up of 14 amino acids. The CDR3 coding sequence is TGTGCCACCAGGACAGGGACTGACACAGATACGCAGTATTTT. Amino acid sequence: CATRTGTDTDTQYF.

The chain combines TRBV6-5 with TRBJ2-1, with 7 bases identical to TRBD1. The J segment lost 2 bases and the V segment lost 2 bases, leaving 6 bases of the junction unmatched. The CDR3 is 16 residues long. Germline assignment: CDR1 MNHEY and CDR2 SVGAGI. The CDR3 loop is CASSYQGQGAYNEQFF. The CDR3 coding sequence is TGTGCCAGCAGTTACCAGGGGCAGGGGGCCTACAATGAGCAGTTCTTC.

This clone was seen a few times. The CDR3 sequence: CASSQVDYGYTF. The CDR3 DNA reads TGTGCCAGCAGCCAAGTAGACTATGGCTACACCTTC. The chain uses TRBV3-1 (or the pseudogene TRBV3-2) and TRBJ1-2; D is unclear. The germline gives CDR1 LGHDT, CDR2 YNNKEL (reference sequence). The V end was cut by 1 base, the J end by 3 bases, with 3 bases between. CDR3 length: 12 amino acids.

This clone is deemed medium-sized. The chain uses TRBV21-1 and TRBJ1-2; the table's D call, TRBD1, was not checked against the DNA. TRBV21-1 is annotated as a pseudogene. CDR3 length: 13 residues. CDR3 DNA sequence: TGTGCCAGCAGCAAGGACAATAACTATGGCTACACCTTC. As protein: CASSKDNNYGYTF.

This chain joins TRBV30 and TRBJ2-1, with a tentative D call TRBD2 (5 bases). The ends were cut back, 3 bases at V and 4 bases at J, with 16 bases in the middle. CDR1 GTSNPN and CDR2 SVGIG come from the germline V gene (reference sequence). The length of the CDR3 is 15 residues. The CDR3 DNA is TGTGCCTGGAGGGAGGACTTTCCACTTTACAATGAGCAGTTCTTC. Translation: CAWREDFPLYNEQFF.

The V gene is TRBV25-1, the J gene TRBJ2-2; 12 bases match TRBD1. Germline V CDR1 and CDR2: MGHDK, SYGVNS. Trimming removed 0 bases from V and 6 bases from J; junction bases left unmatched: 5. This CDR3 comprises 17 residues. The DNA of the CDR3 is TGTGCCAGCAGTGAATATGGGACAGGGGGCTTGGCCGGGGAGCTGTTTTTT. It translates to CASSEYGTGGLAGELFF.

V and J are TRBV3-1 (or the pseudogene TRBV3-2) and TRBJ2-5; 7 nucleotides align to TRBD2. Looked up from germline, CDR1 is LGHDT and CDR2 is YNNKEL (reference sequence). The CDR3 runs 15 residues. V lost 4 bases and J lost 0; bases outside the gene matches: 5. The CDR3 DNA is TGTGCCAGCAGCCTTTCGGCGGGGGACCAAGAGACCCAGTACTTC. This codes for CASSLSAGDQETQYF.

The chain has TRBV6-2 or TRBV6-3 and TRBJ2-2, with D possibly matching TRBD1 (6 bases). Germline CDR1 and CDR2: MNHEY and SVGEGT. The ends were cut back, 6 bases at V and 0 bases at J, with 23 bases in the middle. CDR3 length equals 19 residues. The CDR3 sequence is CASSSRGLPLFANTGELFF. Here the CDR3 DNA reads TGTGCCAGCAGCTCCAGGGGATTACCCCTGTTCGCGAACACCGGGGAGCTGTTTTTT.

The chain carries TRBV7-2 and TRBJ2-3; TRBD2 agrees at 10 bases. The length of the CDR3 is 16 residues. Germline assignment: CDR1 SGHTA and CDR2 FQGNSA. This chain's CDR3 is CVTGQRGGLSTDTQYF. In DNA, the CDR3 is TGTGTCACCGGCCAGCGGGGGGGACTTAGCACAGATACGCAGTATTTT.

This chain connects TRBV7-3 to TRBJ2-5; no reliable D call. Trimming stripped 3 bases from V and 3 bases from J, with 8 bases between. Germline CDR1 SGHTA, CDR2 FQGTGA. CDR3 length equals 13 residues. The CDR3 region is CASSFSREETQYF. CDR3 nucleotides: TGTGCCAGCAGCTTCTCTCGGGAAGAGACCCAGTACTTC.

About this clone itself: An end of the junction does not agree with germline; a read error may underlie this. The CDR3 region has the DNA TGTGCCAGCAACTTGGCCGGGGGAGCCTCTGGGAAGAGGGATGGCTACACCTTC. Protein sequence: CASNLAGGASGKRDGYTF. V gene TRBV5-6 combines with J gene TRBJ1-2; a possible D gene is TRBD1 (5 bases). The CDR3 contains 18 residues. CDR1 is SGHDT and CDR2 is YYEEEE in the germline V gene.

The rearrangement links TRBV18 to TRBJ1-1, with TRBD1 as a possible D gene (6 bases). The CDR3 is 12 residues long. Trimming removed 3 bases from V and 6 bases from J, with 8 bases in between. Germline CDR1 and CDR2: KGHSH and LQKENI. CDR3 DNA: TGTGCCAGCTCACCCGGACAGCCTGAAGCTTTCTTT. Its protein product is CASSPGQPEAFF.

The chain links TRBV9 to TRBJ1-4; the match to TRBD1 covers 8 bases. CDR3 length equals 16 residues. The germline CDR1 and CDR2 sequences are SGDLS and YYNGEE. V dropped 4 bases and J dropped 5; count of bases not matched to a gene: 10. The CDR3 loop reads CASSSFGQGLNEKLFF. Written as DNA, the CDR3 is TGTGCCAGCAGCTCTTTCGGACAGGGTTTAAATGAAAAACTGTTTTTT.

The chain employs TRBV9 and TRBJ2-5; D may be TRBD2 (6 bases). The CDR3 contains 15 residues. V was shortened by 0 bases and J by 2 bases, with 11 bases between the two germline ends. Germline-derived CDR1 and CDR2 are SGDLS and YYNGEE. CDR3 region: CASSVGASAQETQYF. DNA for the CDR3: TGTGCCAGCAGCGTAGGAGCTAGCGCTCAAGAGACCCAGTACTTC.

The genes are TRBV9 and TRBJ2-1; 12 bases match TRBD2. With V trimmed by 3 bases and J by 7 bases, 8 bases remained unmatched. From germline, CDR1 is SGDLS and CDR2 YYNGEE. The CDR3 is 16 residues long. The CDR3 DNA sequence: TGTGCCAGCAGCGCCACTGGACTAGCGGGATTAAATGAGCAGTTCTTC. Protein: CASSATGLAGLNEQFF.